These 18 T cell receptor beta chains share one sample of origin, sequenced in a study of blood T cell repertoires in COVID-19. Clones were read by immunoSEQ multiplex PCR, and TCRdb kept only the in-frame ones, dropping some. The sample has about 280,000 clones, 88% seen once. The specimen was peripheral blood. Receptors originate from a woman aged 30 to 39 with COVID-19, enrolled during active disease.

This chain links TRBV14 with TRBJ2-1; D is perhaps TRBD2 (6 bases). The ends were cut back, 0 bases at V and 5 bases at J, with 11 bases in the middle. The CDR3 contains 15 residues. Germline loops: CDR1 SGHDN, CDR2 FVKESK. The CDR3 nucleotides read TGTGCCAGCAGCCAAGATCACGGCGGGGACAATGAGCAGTTCTTC. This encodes CASSQDHGGDNEQFF.

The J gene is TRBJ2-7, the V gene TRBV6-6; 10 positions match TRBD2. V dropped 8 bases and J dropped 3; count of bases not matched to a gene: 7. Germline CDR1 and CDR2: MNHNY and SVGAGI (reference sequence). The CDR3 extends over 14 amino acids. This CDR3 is CASSGTSVVYEQYF. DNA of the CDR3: TGTGCCAGCTCCGGGACTAGCGTCGTCTACGAGCAGTACTTC.

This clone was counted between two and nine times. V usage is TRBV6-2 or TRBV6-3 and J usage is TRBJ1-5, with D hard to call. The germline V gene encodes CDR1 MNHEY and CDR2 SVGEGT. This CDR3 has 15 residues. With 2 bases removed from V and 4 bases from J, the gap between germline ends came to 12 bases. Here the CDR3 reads CASSYEQSWNQPQHF. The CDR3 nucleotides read TGTGCCAGCAGTTACGAACAGTCGTGGAATCAGCCCCAGCATTTT.

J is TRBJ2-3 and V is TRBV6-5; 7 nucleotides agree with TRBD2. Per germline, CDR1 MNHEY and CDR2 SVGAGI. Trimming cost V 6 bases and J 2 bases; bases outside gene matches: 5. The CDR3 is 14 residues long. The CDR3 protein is CASSAGDHTDTQYF. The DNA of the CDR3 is TGTGCCAGCAGCGCGGGAGACCACACAGATACGCAGTATTTT.

The CDR3 is CASTRLAGGAYEQYF. The CDR3 DNA follows: TGTGCCAGCACCCGACTAGCGGGAGGTGCCTACGAGCAGTACTTC. The chain couples TRBV2 to TRBJ2-7, with TRBD2 matching 13 bases. V gave up 7 bases and J gave up 2 bases; unmatched junction bases: 5. Germline CDR1 reads SNHLY; CDR2 reads FYNNEI. The CDR3 spans 15 residues.

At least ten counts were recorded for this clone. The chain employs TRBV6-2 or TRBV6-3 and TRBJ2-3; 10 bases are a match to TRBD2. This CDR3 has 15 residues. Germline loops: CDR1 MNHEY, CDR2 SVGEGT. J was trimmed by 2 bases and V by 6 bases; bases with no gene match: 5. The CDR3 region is CASSSGLAHTDTQYF. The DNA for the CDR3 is TGTGCCAGCAGCTCGGGACTAGCGCACACAGATACGCAGTATTTT.

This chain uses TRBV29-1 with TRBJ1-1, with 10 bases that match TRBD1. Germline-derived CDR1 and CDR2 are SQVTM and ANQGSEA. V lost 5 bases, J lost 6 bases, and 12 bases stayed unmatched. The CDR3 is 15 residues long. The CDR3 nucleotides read TGCAGCGTTCGCGGACAGGGGGAGGGTAATTCTGAAGCTTTCTTT. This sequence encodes CSVRGQGEGNSEAFF.

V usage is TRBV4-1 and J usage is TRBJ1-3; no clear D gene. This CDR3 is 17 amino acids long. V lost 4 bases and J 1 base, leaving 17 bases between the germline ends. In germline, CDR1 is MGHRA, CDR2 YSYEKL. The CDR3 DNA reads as TGCGCCAGCAGCCGACAAAACGCTGCCGGTTCTGGAAACACCATATATTTT. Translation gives CASSRQNAAGSGNTIYF.

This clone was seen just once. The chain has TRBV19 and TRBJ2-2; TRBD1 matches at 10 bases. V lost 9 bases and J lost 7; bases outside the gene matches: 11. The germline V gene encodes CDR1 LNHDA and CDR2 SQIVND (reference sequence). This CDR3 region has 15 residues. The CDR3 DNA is TGTGCCAGCCGACAGGGGGCAGTTGTTAGCGGGGAGCTGTTTTTT. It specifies CASRQGAVVSGELFF.

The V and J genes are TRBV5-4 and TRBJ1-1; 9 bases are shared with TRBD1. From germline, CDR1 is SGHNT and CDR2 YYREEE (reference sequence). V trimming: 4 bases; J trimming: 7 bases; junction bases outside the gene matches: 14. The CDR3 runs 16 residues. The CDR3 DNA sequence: TGTGCCAGCAGCCCTCAACCGGGACAGGGTGTCAATGAAGCTTTCTTT. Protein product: CASSPQPGQGVNEAFF. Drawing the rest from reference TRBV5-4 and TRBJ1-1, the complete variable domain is ETGVTQSPTHLIKTRGQQVTLRCSSQSGHNTVSWYQQALGQGPQFIFQYYREEENGRGNFPPRFSGLQFPNYSSELNVNALELDDSALYLCASSPQPGQGVNEAFFGQGTRLTVV.

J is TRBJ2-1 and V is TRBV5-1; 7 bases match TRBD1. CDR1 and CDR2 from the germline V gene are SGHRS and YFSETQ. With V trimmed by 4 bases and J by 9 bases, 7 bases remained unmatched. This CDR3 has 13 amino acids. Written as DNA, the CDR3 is TGCGCCAGCAGCACCGGACAGGTTGGTGAGCAGTTCTTC. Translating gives CASSTGQVGEQFF. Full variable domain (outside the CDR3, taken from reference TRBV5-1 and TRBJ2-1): KAGVTQTPRYLIKTRGQQVTLSCSPISGHRSVSWYQQTPGQGLQFLFEYFSETQRNKGNFPGRFSGRQFSNSRSEMNVSTLELGDSALYLCASSTGQVGEQFFGPGTRLTVL.

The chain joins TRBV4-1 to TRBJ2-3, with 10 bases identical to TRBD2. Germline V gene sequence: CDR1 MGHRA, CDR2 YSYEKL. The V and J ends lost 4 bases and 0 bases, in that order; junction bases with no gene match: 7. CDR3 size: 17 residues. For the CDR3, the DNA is TGCGCCAGCAGCCCCGGACTAGCGGACCCTAGCACAGATACGCAGTATTTT. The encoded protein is CASSPGLADPSTDTQYF.

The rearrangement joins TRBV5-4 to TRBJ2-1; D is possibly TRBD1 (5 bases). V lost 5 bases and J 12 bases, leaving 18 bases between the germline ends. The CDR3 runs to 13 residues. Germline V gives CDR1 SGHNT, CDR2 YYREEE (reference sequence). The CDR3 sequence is CASSPVPVQGQFF. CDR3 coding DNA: TGTGCCAGCAGTCCGGTCCCGGTTCAGGGGCAGTTCTTC.

The CDR3 region is CAWSVSQGTRSGEQFF. CDR3 coding DNA: TGTGCCTGGAGTGTAAGCCAGGGGACTAGATCAGGGGAGCAGTTCTTC. J is TRBJ2-1 and V is TRBV30, with 8 bases fitting TRBD2. The V segment lost 0 bases and the J segment 10 bases; nucleotides outside the gene matches: 14. Per germline, CDR1 GTSNPN and CDR2 SVGIG (reference sequence). This CDR3 is built from 16 residues.

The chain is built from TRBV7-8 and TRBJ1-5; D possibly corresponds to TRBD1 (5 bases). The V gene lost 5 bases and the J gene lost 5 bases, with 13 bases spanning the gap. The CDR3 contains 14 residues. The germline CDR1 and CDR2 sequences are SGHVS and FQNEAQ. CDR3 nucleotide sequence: TGTGCCAGCAGCCTCAGGGTTGGAGATCAGCCCCAGCATTTT. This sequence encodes CASSLRVGDQPQHF.

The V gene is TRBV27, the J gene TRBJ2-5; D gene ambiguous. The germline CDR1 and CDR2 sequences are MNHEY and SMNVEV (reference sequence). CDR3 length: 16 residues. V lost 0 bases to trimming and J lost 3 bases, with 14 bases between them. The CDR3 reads CASSLSIWLEEETQYF. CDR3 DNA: TGTGCCAGCAGTTTATCGATATGGCTAGAAGAAGAGACCCAGTACTTC.

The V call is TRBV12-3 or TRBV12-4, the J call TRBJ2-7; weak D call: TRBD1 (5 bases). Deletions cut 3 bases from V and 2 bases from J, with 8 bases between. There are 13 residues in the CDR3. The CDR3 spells CASSFKGAYEQYF. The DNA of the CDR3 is TGTGCCAGCAGTTTTAAAGGGGCCTACGAGCAGTACTTC.

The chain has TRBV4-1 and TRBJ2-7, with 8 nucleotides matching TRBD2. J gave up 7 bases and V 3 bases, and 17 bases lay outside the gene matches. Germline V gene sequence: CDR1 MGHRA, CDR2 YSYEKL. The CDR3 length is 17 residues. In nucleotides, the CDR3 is TGCGCCAGCAGCCACGTCCACACTAGCGGAGTTCTACGAGAGCAGTACTTC. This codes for CASSHVHTSGVLREQYF.